This T cell receptor (beta chain) was recovered during a study of response to subunit inactivated influenza vaccine. Notes on the study in general: The authors offered the suggestion that each seasonal influenza vaccination recruits few new T cells.

TCRdb re-analysed the RT-PCR reads in MiXCR, keeping a single row per CDR3 protein. The sample carries 500,000 to 600,000 distinct CDR3 sequences, 16% recorded once. The CDR3 loop spans 12 amino acids. V was pared by 8 bases and J by 4 bases, with 1 base of the junction left unmatched. The germline V gene encodes CDR1 LNHNV and CDR2 YYDKDF (reference sequence). This clonotype came up a few times. The antigen is unknown. This material consisted of CD4+ T cells sorted from PBMCs, taken around 25 months after vaccination. This clonotype originated in a man aged 50-75 years who received an inactivated influenza vaccine. This chain connects TRBV15 to TRBJ2-1; 8 bases are shared with TRBD1. The CDR3 region has the DNA TGTGCCACCGGACAGGGATACAATGAGCAGTTCTTC. The encoded protein is CATGQGYNEQFF.